This TCR beta chain stems from a study of technical replicates of blood from a few donors. Here immunoSEQ multiplex PCR was the method, and the copy in TCRdb shows in-frame clones only, minus some. Of 65,000 to 70,000 clones listed, approximately 88% were seen once; the top ten hold about 4.6%. Germline CDR1 and CDR2: SEHNR and FQNEAQ (reference sequence). V was trimmed by 5 bases and J by 2 bases, leaving 16 bases between them. This CDR3 region has 15 residues. The gene calls are TRBV7-9 and TRBJ2-7, with a tentative D call TRBD2 (6 bases). The receptor was derived from a human donor in good health. Some clones in this sample may be carry-over from other donors' samples. Material for sequencing was PBMCs. Here the CDR3 reads CASSTAAGRTYEQYF. The CDR3 DNA is TGTGCCAGCAGCACGGCGGCGGGACGGACCTACGAGCAGTACTTC.